This entry concerns a single T cell receptor beta chain. Its specific antigen is unknown. For each CD8+ T cell subset, flow sorting was done in triplicate, and about 300,000 cells per subset went directly into RLT lysis buffer. To exclude memory contaminants, naive CD8+ T cells were stringently defined as CD45RO-CCR7+CD27+CD95-. Peripheral blood mononuclear cells were isolated from buffy coats using standard density gradient centrifugation. A FACSAria III was used to flow-sort naive CD8+ T cells into CXCR3-negative and CXCR3-positive populations. Total RNA was extracted from sorted cells with an RNeasy Mini Kit. Sequencing was performed on a NextSeq 550. The Human TCR Profiling Kit (MiLaboratory) was used to make UMI-labeled 5' RACE TRB cDNA libraries. The full amount of extracted RNA was used for cDNA synthesis, and the full amount of resulting cDNA was used for PCR amplification. Libraries were prepared in parallel with an identical number of PCR cycles. The authors' pipeline ran thus. With a requirement of at least two reads per UMI, MIGEC and MiXCR extracted about 50,000 +/- 10,000 unique UMI-labeled TRB cDNA molecules per library. On average, each library contained approximately 40,000 +/- 10,000 functional in-frame TRB CDR3 nucleotide clonotypes without stop codons. After downsampling to 5000 UMI-labeled TRB molecules per sample, diversity metrics, including normalized Shannon-Wiener and Chao1, were computed in VDJtools. For the central five CDR3 residues, VDJtools calculated physicochemical properties weighted by clonotype size, namely interaction energy, strength, volume and Kidera factor 4. TCRdb reprocessed the reads; each CDR3 protein sequence makes one entry, and DNA is unavailable. These V and J calls derive from TCRdb rather than the authors' analysis. In this sample's table one finds tens of thousands of distinct CDR3 sequences. 0.5% to 0.6% of the sample rests with the top ten.

CDR1 and CDR2 are read off the germline V gene as MDHEN and SYDVKM. From its cysteine to its phenylalanine, the CDR3 spans 14 amino acids. Only the protein is on record. These data are taken from a study of CXCR3-negative and CXCR3-positive naive CD8 T cells (dated by TCRdb to about 2019). Context from the whole study: In total, 120 million to 150 million TRB reads were obtained, which works out to roughly 1.5 +/- 0.3 million reads per library. Data from about 10 donors, pooled across two independent experiments, went into the diversity and physicochemical repertoire analyses. The TRBV-TRBJ cluster analysis covered naive subsets from 5 or 6 donors and memory cells from 3 donors. General study outcomes and caveats: Because surface CD5, which is linked to self-reactivity in mice, was comparable between the naive subsets, TCR interaction strength was also inferred from TRB CDR3 physicochemical properties. Similar TRBV-TRBJ usage was shown by naive CXCR3-negative and CXCR3-positive cells from the same donor, whereas distinct patterns were shown by memory cells. Freshly isolated PBMCs were used for most assays because CXCR3 expression partially decreased after cryopreservation. Repertoire diversity was comparably high in both naive subsets but much lower in memory CD8+ T cells. TRB CDR3s from CXCR3-positive naive cells showed higher hydrophobicity (lower Kidera factor 4), lower energy, and higher strength and volume indices than CXCR3-negative naive cells.

The material sequenced was naive CXCR3+ CD8+ T cells from blood. This specimen's cell subset or site label, interpreted: CD45RO-CCR7+CD27+CD95- naive CD8+ T cells expressing CXCR3 (TNR3+). The chain is assembled from TRBV28 and TRBJ2-5. The sequence was collected from a human donor in good health. Some clones in this sample may be carry-over from other donors' samples. The CDR3 region: CASSFEDVQETQYF.